This T cell receptor (beta chain) comes out of a study of blood T cells in healthy people across ages. Next came a second PCR, run for about 6 to 12 cycles, which used a sample-barcoded 5' primer along with a J-beta primer mix. Unique molecular identifiers of 12 random nucleotides labeled each cDNA. MiXCR was run by TCRdb on the 5' RACE reads, yielding one entry per CDR3 protein. The sample carries hundreds of thousands of distinct CDR3 sequences, 45% to 70% recorded once. This clonotype was detected ten times or more. The CDR3 runs to 14 residues. With 6 bases removed from V and 0 bases from J, the gap between germline ends came to 10 bases. The individuals who served as donors were healthy Caucasians living in Russia, aged roughly 6 to 90. Researchers report isolating at least 7 million PBMCs per sample.

The TCR originated in a man aged 40-55 years in good health. The sequencing sample was made of blood. The rearrangement joins TRBV12-3 or TRBV12-4 to TRBJ2-3; D gene unclear. The CDR3, as DNA: TGTGCCAGCAGCCGGACGACGAGCACAGATACGCAGTATTTT. As protein: CASSRTTSTDTQYF.